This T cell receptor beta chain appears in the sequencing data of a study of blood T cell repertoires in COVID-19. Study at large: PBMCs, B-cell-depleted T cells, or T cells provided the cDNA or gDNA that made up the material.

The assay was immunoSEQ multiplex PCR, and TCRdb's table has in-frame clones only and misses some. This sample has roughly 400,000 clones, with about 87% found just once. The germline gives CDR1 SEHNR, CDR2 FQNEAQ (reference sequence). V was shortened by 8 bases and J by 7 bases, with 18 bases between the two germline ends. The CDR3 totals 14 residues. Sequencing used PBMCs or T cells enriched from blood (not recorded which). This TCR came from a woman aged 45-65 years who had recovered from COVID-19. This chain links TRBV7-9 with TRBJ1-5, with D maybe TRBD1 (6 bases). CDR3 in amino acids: CASGNQGIEQPQHF. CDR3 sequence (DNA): TGTGCCAGCGGAAACCAGGGGATAGAGCAGCCCCAGCATTTT.